This T cell receptor beta chain is from a study of shared clonotypes between healthy human individuals. Study-level information: Each donor's CD4 naive and CD4 memory cells filled three plates apiece, CD8 naive two, and CD8 memory one.

As regards this clone: This specimen includes other DNA sequences encoding the same CDR3.

For each subset, genomic DNA was distributed in equal portions over several immunoSEQ plates. Assay used: immunoSEQ multiplex PCR; TCRdb lists only in-frame clones, some missing. The sample yields about 2 million clones, just under 95% seen once. Naivety among CD8 cells was defined by CD45RO negativity and positive CCR7 selection, thereby excluding terminally differentiated effector memory CD45RA+ cells. Germline V gives CDR1 SEHNR, CDR2 FQNEAQ (reference sequence). V lost 1 base, J lost 8 bases, and 4 bases stayed unmatched. The CDR3 loop spans 15 amino acids. This clonotype was obtained from a young man in good health. The chain has TRBV7-9 and TRBJ1-4; 10 nucleotides agree with TRBD1. Sequencing was done on a sample of naive CD8+ T cells sorted from blood. Written as DNA, the CDR3 is TGTGCCAGCAGCTTAGTTGGGACAGGGGACGAAAAACTGTTTTTT. Encoded protein: CASSLVGTGDEKLFF.